These 26 T cell receptor beta chains originate from one sample sequenced in a study of cytomegalovirus exposure and HLA in healthy donors. 60 Vbeta and 13 Jbeta primers were used in PCR. TCRdb's table, derived via immunoSEQ multiplex PCR, lists solely in-frame clones and lacks some. Found here are under 100,000 clones, 60% to 80% of them singletons; the top ten hold approximately 2%. The sample taken for sequencing was PBMCs. The receptors were gathered from a boy younger than 18 in good health and CMV-seronegative.

The chain has TRBV7-9 and TRBJ2-1; TRBD2 is a possible D gene (7 bases). Germline CDR1 is SEHNR and CDR2 is FQNEAQ (reference sequence). There are 13 residues in the CDR3. V gave up 11 bases and J gave up 3 bases, with 14 bases separating them. CDR3: CAPGGLNYNEQFF. In nucleotides, the CDR3 is TGTGCCCCCGGGGGGCTGAACTACAATGAGCAGTTCTTC.

The rearrangement joins TRBV14 to TRBJ2-1; TRBD1 might be the D (6 bases). V lost 4 bases to trimming and J lost 4 bases, with 20 bases between them. In germline, CDR1 is SGHDN, CDR2 FVKESK. The CDR3 is 17 amino acids. The CDR3 nucleotides read TGTGCCAGCAGCCTGACAGGACCCACGATCCTTTACAATGAGCAGTTCTTC. Its protein product is CASSLTGPTILYNEQFF.

J is TRBJ1-6 and V is TRBV5-6, with D possibly matching TRBD1 (5 bases). V shed 0 bases and J shed 14 bases, with 9 bases lying between them. Per germline, CDR1 SGHDT and CDR2 YYEEEE. This CDR3 spans 12 amino acids. The CDR3 nucleotides read TGTGCCAGCAGCTTGGTGGGGCGAGCCCTCCACTTT. Translation: CASSLVGRALHF.

J is TRBJ2-2 and V is TRBV30, with D perhaps matching TRBD2 (7 bases). The CDR3 runs to 18 residues. Trimming pared 2 bases from V and 0 bases from J, leaving 19 bases between. Germline V gene data show CDR1 as GTSNPN and CDR2 as SVGIG (reference sequence). This CDR3 is CAWSLRGRGRTNTGELFF. Here the CDR3 DNA reads TGTGCCTGGAGTTTGAGGGGGAGGGGAAGAACGAACACCGGGGAGCTGTTTTTT.

V and J are TRBV19 and TRBJ2-1, with a tentative D call TRBD1 (5 bases). The CDR3 sequence is 12 residues long. The germline V and J ends were trimmed by 2 bases and 9 bases, with 8 bases remaining between them. Germline values: CDR1 LNHDA, CDR2 SQIVND (reference sequence). CDR3 sequence: CASSIWGGEQFF. DNA of the CDR3: TGTGCCAGTAGTATATGGGGCGGTGAGCAGTTCTTC.

The chain combines TRBV7-8 with TRBJ2-7, with D uncertain. Germline V CDR1 and CDR2: SGHVS, FQNEAQ. The V end was cut by 6 bases, the J end by 4 bases, with 19 bases between. CDR3 length: 15 residues. CDR3 in DNA: TGTGCCAGCAGGGCCAGAGACTCCTCAGCGTACGAGCAGTACTTC. It codes for CASRARDSSAYEQYF.

This sequence joins TRBV2 and TRBJ1-4, with 10 nucleotides matching TRBD1. The V and J ends lost 2 bases and 11 bases, in that order; junction bases with no gene match: 8. The CDR3 length is 15 residues. Germline CDR1 reads SNHLY; CDR2 reads FYNNEI. Here the CDR3 reads CASSENLGTGVKLFF. CDR3 in DNA: TGTGCCAGCAGTGAAAATCTTGGGACAGGGGTTAAACTGTTTTTT.

DNA of the CDR3: TGCAGCGCCCCCGACAGGGGGCGTTTTAACGAGCAGTTCTTC. Protein product: CSAPDRGRFNEQFF. The rearrangement uses TRBV29-1 and TRBJ2-1, with 10 bases fitting TRBD1. CDR3 length: 14 residues. Germline CDR1 reads SQVTM; CDR2 reads ANQGSEA. After removal of 7 bases from V and 10 bases from J, the junction contained 13 bases not matched to a gene.

The chain employs TRBV29-1 and TRBJ1-2, with no clear D. Trimming stripped 6 bases from V and 1 base from J, with 6 bases between. Germline CDR1 reads SQVTM; CDR2 reads ANQGSEA. The CDR3 loop spans 11 amino acids. CDR3 in amino acids: CSVGDNYGYTF. The CDR3 nucleotides are TGCAGCGTCGGAGATAACTATGGCTACACCTTC.

In DNA form, the CDR3 reads TGTGCCATTAGAAGGTCCTCGGGTGAGCAGTTCTTC. It codes for CAIRRSSGEQFF. The J gene is TRBJ2-1, the V gene TRBV10-3; D remains unclear. The CDR3 runs to 12 residues. Germline assignment: CDR1 ENHRY and CDR2 SYGVKD. The V end lost 9 bases, the J end lost 9 bases, and 15 bases lay between the germline ends.

The rearrangement links TRBV28 to TRBJ1-5; weak D call: TRBD1 (6 bases). CDR1 is MDHEN, CDR2 SYDVKM, per germline. V lost 6 bases to trimming and J lost 10 bases, with 10 bases between them. This CDR3 has 11 amino acids. The CDR3 loop is CASRRDIPQHF. CDR3 nucleotide sequence: TGTGCCAGCAGGAGGGACATACCCCAGCATTTT.

J is TRBJ2-7 and V is TRBV6-1; D may be TRBD1 (7 bases). V gave up 0 bases and J gave up 4 bases, with 16 bases separating them. This CDR3 is built from 16 residues. The germline CDR1 and CDR2 sequences are MNHNS and SASEGT. Written as DNA, the CDR3 is TGTGCCAGCAGTGAAGCGGCGGGACAGAGAACATACGAGCAGTACTTC. This gives the protein CASSEAAGQRTYEQYF.

This chain connects TRBV5-4 to TRBJ1-2, with 8 bases lining up with TRBD1. Looked up from germline, CDR1 is SGHNT and CDR2 is YYREEE (reference sequence). The V segment lost 5 bases and the J segment 8 bases; nucleotides outside the gene matches: 8. This CDR3 spans 13 amino acids. The DNA of the CDR3 is TGTGCCAGCAGTTCTGGACAGGGTGGCGGCTACACCTTC. Translated, it gives CASSSGQGGGYTF.

The rearrangement uses TRBV6-6 and TRBJ2-1, with 8 nucleotides matching TRBD1. V was pared by 5 bases and J by 5 bases, with 8 bases of the junction left unmatched. This CDR3 region has 15 residues. Germline V gives CDR1 MNHNY, CDR2 SVGAGI (reference sequence). In nucleotides, the CDR3 is TGTGCCAGCAGTCGACAGGGGACGTCTGACAATGAGCAGTTCTTC. This sequence encodes CASSRQGTSDNEQFF.

The chain employs TRBV25-1 and TRBJ1-2, with 10 nucleotides matching TRBD1. CDR1 and CDR2 from the germline V gene are MGHDK and SYGVNS. The CDR3 is 13 amino acids. The junction had 7 bases not matched to a gene; V was cut back by 9 bases and J by 6 bases. The CDR3 DNA follows: TGTGCCAGTAGGGACAGGGGTCAAAATGGCTACACCTTC. It encodes CASRDRGQNGYTF.

This clone was detected a few times. V usage is TRBV28 and J usage is TRBJ1-2; TRBD1 aligns across 10 bases. In germline, CDR1 is MDHEN, CDR2 SYDVKM. Trimming at V came to 6 bases and at J to 3 bases, leaving 7 bases not matched to a gene. The CDR3 extends over 15 amino acids. The CDR3 sequence: CASRISGTGDYGYTF. CDR3 nucleotide sequence: TGTGCCAGCAGGATATCCGGGACAGGGGACTATGGCTACACCTTC.

The V call is TRBV18, the J call TRBJ1-1; TRBD1 might be the D (6 bases). V dropped 8 bases and J dropped 3 bases, with 10 bases sitting between them. Germline V lookup: CDR1 KGHSH, CDR2 LQKENI. This CDR3 has 12 amino acids. The CDR3 loop reads CASGQTHTEAFF. The CDR3 DNA follows: TGTGCCAGCGGACAGACACACACTGAAGCTTTCTTT.

V and J are TRBV4-3 and TRBJ1-1, with a tentative D call TRBD1 (5 bases). Deletions cut 0 bases from V and 6 bases from J, with 11 bases between. CDR1 is LGHNA and CDR2 is YSLEER in the germline V gene. The CDR3 has 14 amino acids. The CDR3 DNA follows: TGCGCCAGCAGCCAAGATGGGGCGGGGGCTGAAGCTTTCTTT. Translation: CASSQDGAGAEAFF.

This rearrangement joins TRBV7-9 to TRBJ2-3; D may be TRBD2 (6 bases). This CDR3 has 15 amino acids. The V and J ends lost 2 bases and 0 bases respectively, with 9 bases between them. Germline CDR1 reads SEHNR; CDR2 reads FQNEAQ (reference sequence). This chain's CDR3 is CASSLRRGSTDTQYF. The CDR3 region has the DNA TGTGCCAGCAGCTTACGCCGGGGGAGCACAGATACGCAGTATTTT.

The V and J genes are TRBV15 and TRBJ2-4; unclear D gene. Per germline, CDR1 LNHNV and CDR2 YYDKDF (reference sequence). The CDR3 sequence is 14 residues long. Trimming pared 1 base from V and 7 bases from J, leaving 11 bases between. CDR3 bases: TGTGCCACCAGCAGAGCCCCGACCGGGAACATTCAGTACTTC. Its translation: CATSRAPTGNIQYF.

V usage is TRBV25-1 and J usage is TRBJ1-2, with 7 bases fitting TRBD1. Germline assignment: CDR1 MGHDK and CDR2 SYGVNS. The CDR3 has 13 amino acids. V lost 6 bases to trimming and J lost 4 bases; unmatched junction nucleotides: 5. The CDR3 DNA reads as TGTGCCAGCAGCGACAGGGTCTTCTATGGCTACACCTTC. The encoded protein is CASSDRVFYGYTF.

V usage is TRBV4-3 and J usage is TRBJ1-2, with D hard to call. The germline V gene has CDR1 LGHNA and CDR2 YSLEER. The CDR3 is made up of 16 amino acids. Trimming removed 5 bases from V and 4 bases from J, with 20 bases in between. Here the CDR3 DNA reads TGCGCCAGCAGCACAAGCTCCAGCGGGCCCGGCTATGGCTACACCTTC. Its translation is CASSTSSSGPGYGYTF.

This clone was counted only a few times. The genes are TRBV7-2 and TRBJ2-7; weak D call: TRBD1 (6 bases). The germline V and J ends were trimmed by 0 bases and 2 bases, with 14 bases remaining between them. CDR3 size: 16 residues. CDR1 is SGHTA and CDR2 is FQGNSA in the germline V gene. The CDR3 here is CASSLARGFPTYEQYF. The DNA of the CDR3 is TGTGCCAGCAGCTTAGCGAGGGGGTTTCCCACCTACGAGCAGTACTTC.

The CDR3 reads CASSPGTGPYYNEQFF. CDR3 in DNA: TGTGCCAGCAGTCCTGGGACAGGGCCATACTACAATGAGCAGTTCTTC. The chain is built from TRBV28 and TRBJ2-1; 9 nucleotides align to TRBD1. The germline V gene encodes CDR1 MDHEN and CDR2 SYDVKM. Trimming took 5 bases from V and 3 from J; bases not matched to a gene: 8. The CDR3 runs to 16 residues.

V is TRBV29-1 and J is TRBJ2-7; TRBD2 aligns across 8 bases. V lost 2 bases, J lost 6 bases, and 6 bases stayed unmatched. This CDR3 has 13 amino acids. The germline V gene has CDR1 SQVTM and CDR2 ANQGSEA. The CDR3 DNA reads TGCAGCGTTGAACCGGGAGGGTCGGGCGAGCAGTACTTC. Residues: CSVEPGGSGEQYF.

The chain combines TRBV5-6 with TRBJ1-1; 8 nucleotides line up with TRBD1. CDR1 is SGHDT and CDR2 is YYEEEE in the germline V gene. J was trimmed by 5 bases and V by 0 bases; bases with no gene match: 3. CDR3 size: 14 residues. This chain's CDR3 is CASSLGDRRTEAFF. The CDR3 DNA reads as TGTGCCAGCAGCTTGGGGGACAGGAGGACTGAAGCTTTCTTT.